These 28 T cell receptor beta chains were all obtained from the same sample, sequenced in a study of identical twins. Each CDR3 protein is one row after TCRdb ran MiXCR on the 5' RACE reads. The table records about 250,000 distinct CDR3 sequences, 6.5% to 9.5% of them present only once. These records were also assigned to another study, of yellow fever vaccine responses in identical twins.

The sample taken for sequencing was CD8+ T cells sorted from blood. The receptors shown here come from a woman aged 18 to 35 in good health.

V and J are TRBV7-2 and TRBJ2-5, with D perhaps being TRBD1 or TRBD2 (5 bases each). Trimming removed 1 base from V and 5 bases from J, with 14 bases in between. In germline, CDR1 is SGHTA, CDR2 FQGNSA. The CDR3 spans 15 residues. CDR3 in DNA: TGTGCCAGCAGCTTAGGGTGGGGGTTGGCGGAGACCCAGTACTTC. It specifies CASSLGWGLAETQYF.

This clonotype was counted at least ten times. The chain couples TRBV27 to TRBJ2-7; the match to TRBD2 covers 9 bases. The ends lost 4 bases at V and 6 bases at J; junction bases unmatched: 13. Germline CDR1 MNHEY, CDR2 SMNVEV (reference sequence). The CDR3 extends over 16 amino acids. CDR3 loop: CASSSLTLAGGLEQYF. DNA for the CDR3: TGTGCCAGCAGTTCTCTTACCCTTGCGGGAGGGCTCGAGCAGTACTTC.

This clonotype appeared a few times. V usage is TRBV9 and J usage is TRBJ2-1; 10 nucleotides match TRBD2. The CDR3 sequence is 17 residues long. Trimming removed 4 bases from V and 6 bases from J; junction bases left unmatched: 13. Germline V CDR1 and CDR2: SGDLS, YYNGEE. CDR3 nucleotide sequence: TGTGCCAGCAGCTTATGGGGGGCTAGCGGGAGTCTCAATGAGCAGTTCTTC. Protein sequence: CASSLWGASGSLNEQFF.

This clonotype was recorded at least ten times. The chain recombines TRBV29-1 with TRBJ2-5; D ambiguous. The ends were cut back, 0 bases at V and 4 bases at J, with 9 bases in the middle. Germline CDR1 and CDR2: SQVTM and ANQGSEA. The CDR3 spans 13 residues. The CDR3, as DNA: TGCAGCGTTGAAGATGTAGGGCCAGAGACCCAGTACTTC. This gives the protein CSVEDVGPETQYF. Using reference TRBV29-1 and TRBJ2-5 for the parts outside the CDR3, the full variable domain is SAVISQKPSRDICQRGTSLTIQCQVDSQVTMMFWYRQQPGQSLTLIATANQGSEATYESGFVIDKFPISRPNLTFSTLTVSNMSPEDSSIYLCSVEDVGPETQYFGPGTRLLVL.

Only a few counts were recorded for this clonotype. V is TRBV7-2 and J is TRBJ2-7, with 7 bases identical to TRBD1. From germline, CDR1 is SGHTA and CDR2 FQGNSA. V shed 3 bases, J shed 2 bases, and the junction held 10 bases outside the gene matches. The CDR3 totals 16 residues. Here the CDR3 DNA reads TGTGCCAGCAGCTTGGGGCCCCGGGACAGAGCCTACGAGCAGTACTTC. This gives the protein CASSLGPRDRAYEQYF.

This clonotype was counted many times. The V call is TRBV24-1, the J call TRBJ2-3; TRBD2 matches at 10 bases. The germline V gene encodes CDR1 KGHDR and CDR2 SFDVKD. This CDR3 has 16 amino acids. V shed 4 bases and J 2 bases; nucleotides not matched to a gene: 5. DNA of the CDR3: TGTGCCACCAGTGAAGGACTAGCGGTTTTCACAGATACGCAGTATTTT. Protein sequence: CATSEGLAVFTDTQYF.

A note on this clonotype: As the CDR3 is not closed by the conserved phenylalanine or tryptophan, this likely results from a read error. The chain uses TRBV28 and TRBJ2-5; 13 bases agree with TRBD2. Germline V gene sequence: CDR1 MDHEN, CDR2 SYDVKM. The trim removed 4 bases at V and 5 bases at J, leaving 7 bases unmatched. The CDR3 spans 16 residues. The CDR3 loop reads CASSWGLAGRAETQYL. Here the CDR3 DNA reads TGTGCCAGCAGTTGGGGACTAGCGGGAAGGGCGGAGACCCAGTACCTC.

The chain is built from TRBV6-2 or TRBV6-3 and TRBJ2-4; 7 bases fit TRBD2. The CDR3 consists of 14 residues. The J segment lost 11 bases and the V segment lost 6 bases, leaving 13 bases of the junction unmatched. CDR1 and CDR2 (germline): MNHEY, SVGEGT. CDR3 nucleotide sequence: TGTGCCAGCAGGTTAGCGGGCCTGAACGTAGTTCAGTACTTC. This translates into CASRLAGLNVVQYF.

The CDR3 region is CASSGSRDSPLETQYF. Here the CDR3 DNA reads TGTGCCAGCAGCGGGTCTAGGGACTCCCCTTTGGAGACCCAGTACTTC. The chain uses TRBV5-4 and TRBJ2-5; D may be TRBD2 (6 bases). The CDR3 covers 16 residues. Trimming pared 4 bases from V and 5 bases from J, leaving 21 bases between. Looked up from germline, CDR1 is SGHNT and CDR2 is YYREEE (reference sequence). The full variable domain, completed using reference TRBV5-4 and TRBJ2-5, is ETGVTQSPTHLIKTRGQQVTLRCSSQSGHNTVSWYQQALGQGPQFIFQYYREEENGRGNFPPRFSGLQFPNYSSELNVNALELDDSALYLCASSGSRDSPLETQYFGPGTRLLVL.

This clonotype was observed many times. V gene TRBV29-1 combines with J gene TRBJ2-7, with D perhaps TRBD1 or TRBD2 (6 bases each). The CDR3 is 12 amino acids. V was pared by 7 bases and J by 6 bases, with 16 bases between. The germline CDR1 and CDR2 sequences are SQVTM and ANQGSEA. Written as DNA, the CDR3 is TGCAGCGGAACAACACAGGGAGGCGAGCAGTACTTC. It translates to CSGTTQGGEQYF.

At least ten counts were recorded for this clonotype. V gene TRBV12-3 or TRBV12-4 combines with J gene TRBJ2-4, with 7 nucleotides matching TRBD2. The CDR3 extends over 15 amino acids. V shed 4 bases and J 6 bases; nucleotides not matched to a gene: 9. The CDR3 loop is CASSSGGRVGNIQYF. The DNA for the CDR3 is TGTGCCAGCAGTTCCGGGGGGAGGGTGGGAAACATTCAGTACTTC.

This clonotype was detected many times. CDR3 sequence reads: CASSQTSGGSYEQYF. The CDR3 DNA sequence: TGCGCCAGCAGCCAGACTAGCGGGGGCTCCTACGAGCAGTACTTC. J is TRBJ2-7 and V is TRBV5-1; TRBD2 matches 12 bases. The CDR3 spans 15 residues. Germline V gives CDR1 SGHRS, CDR2 YFSETQ. With V trimmed by 4 bases and J by 0 bases, 2 bases remained unmatched.

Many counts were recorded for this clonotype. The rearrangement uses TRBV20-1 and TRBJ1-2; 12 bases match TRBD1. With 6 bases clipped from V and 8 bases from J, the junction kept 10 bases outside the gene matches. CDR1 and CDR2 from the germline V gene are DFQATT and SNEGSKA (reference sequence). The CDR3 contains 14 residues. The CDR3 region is CSAWGDRGLKGYTF. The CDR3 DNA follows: TGCAGTGCCTGGGGGGACAGGGGGCTTAAAGGCTACACCTTC.

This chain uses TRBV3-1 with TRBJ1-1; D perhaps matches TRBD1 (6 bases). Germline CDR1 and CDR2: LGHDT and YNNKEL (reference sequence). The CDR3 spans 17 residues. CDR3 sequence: CTFSSHTNQGLGTEAFF. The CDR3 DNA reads TGTACCTTCAGTTCACATACCAACCAGGGGTTAGGCACTGAAGCTTTCTTT.

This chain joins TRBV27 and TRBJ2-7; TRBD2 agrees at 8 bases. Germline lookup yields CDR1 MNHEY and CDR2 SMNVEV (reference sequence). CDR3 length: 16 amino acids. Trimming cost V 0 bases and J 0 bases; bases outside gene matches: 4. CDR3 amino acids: CASSLSGLASSYEQYF. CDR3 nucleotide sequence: TGTGCCAGCAGTTTATCTGGACTAGCCAGCTCCTACGAGCAGTACTTC.

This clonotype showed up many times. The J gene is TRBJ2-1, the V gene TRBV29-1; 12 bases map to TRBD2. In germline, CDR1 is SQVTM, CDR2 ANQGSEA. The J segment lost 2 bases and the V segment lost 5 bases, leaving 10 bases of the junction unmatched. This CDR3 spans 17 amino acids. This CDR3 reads CSVQSSGRGAPYNEQFF. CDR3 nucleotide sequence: TGCAGCGTTCAGTCTAGCGGGAGGGGCGCCCCCTACAATGAGCAGTTCTTC.

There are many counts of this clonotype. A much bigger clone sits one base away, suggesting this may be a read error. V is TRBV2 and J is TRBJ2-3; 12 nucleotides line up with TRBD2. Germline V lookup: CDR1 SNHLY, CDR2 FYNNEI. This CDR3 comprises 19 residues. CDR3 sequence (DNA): TGTGCCTGCAGCCCTCCGGGACTAGCGGGCCCAAAGCCCACAGATACGCAGTATTTT. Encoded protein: CACSPPGLAGPKPTDTQYF.

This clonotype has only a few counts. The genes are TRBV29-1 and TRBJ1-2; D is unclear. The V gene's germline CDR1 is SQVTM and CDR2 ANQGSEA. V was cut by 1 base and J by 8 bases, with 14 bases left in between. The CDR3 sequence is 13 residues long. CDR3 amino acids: CSVEVAGSWGYTF. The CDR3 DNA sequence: TGCAGCGTTGAAGTGGCGGGATCCTGGGGCTACACCTTC.

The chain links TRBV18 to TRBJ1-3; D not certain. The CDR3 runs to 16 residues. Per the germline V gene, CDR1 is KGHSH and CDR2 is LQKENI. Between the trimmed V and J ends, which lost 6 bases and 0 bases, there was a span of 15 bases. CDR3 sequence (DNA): TGTGCCAGCTCTAAATCAGCAGAGAGCTCTGGAAACACCATATATTTT. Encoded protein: CASSKSAESSGNTIYF.

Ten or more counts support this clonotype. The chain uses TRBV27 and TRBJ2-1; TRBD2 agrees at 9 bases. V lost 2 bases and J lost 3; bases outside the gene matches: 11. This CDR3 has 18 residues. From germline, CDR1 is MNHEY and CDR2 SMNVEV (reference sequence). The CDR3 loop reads CASSLLPGLAALYNEQFF. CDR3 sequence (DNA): TGTGCCAGCAGTTTACTTCCGGGACTAGCAGCTCTCTACAATGAGCAGTTCTTC.

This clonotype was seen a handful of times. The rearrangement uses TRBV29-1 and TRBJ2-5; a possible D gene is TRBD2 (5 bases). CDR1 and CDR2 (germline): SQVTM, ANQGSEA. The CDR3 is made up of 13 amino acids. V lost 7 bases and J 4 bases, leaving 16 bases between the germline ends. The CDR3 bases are TGCAGCGCCCACCCTGGGCTAGCAGAGACCCAGTACTTC. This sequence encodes CSAHPGLAETQYF. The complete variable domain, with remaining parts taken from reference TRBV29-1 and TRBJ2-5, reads SAVISQKPSRDICQRGTSLTIQCQVDSQVTMMFWYRQQPGQSLTLIATANQGSEATYESGFVIDKFPISRPNLTFSTLTVSNMSPEDSSIYLCSAHPGLAETQYFGPGTRLLVL.

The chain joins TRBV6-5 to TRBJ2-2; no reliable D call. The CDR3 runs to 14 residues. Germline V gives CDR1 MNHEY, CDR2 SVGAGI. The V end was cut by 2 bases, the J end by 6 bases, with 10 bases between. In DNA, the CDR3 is TGTGCCAGCAGTTACCCGGACGCCCCCGGGGAGCTGTTTTTT. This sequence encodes CASSYPDAPGELFF.

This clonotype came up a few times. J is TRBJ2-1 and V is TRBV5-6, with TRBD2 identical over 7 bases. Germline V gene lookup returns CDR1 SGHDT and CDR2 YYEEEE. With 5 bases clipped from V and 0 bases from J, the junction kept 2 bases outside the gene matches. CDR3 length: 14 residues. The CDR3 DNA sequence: TGTGCCAGCAGACTAGCGAGCTCCTACAATGAGCAGTTCTTC. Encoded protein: CASRLASSYNEQFF. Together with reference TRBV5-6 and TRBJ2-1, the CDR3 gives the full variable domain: DAGVTQSPTHLIKTRGQQVTLRCSPKSGHDTVSWYQQALGQGPQFIFQYYEEEERQRGNFPDRFSGHQFPNYSSELNVNALLLGDSALYLCASRLASSYNEQFFGPGTRLTVL.

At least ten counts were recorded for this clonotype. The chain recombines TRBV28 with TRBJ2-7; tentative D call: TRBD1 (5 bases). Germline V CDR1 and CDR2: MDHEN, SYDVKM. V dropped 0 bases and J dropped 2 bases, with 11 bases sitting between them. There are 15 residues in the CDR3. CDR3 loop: CASSLWGREAYEQYF. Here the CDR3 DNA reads TGTGCCAGCAGTTTATGGGGCAGGGAAGCCTACGAGCAGTACTTC.

The CDR3 DNA sequence: TGTGCCATCAGTTTGGGGGGCGTGGGACCCTTAATGGTGGATGAGCAGTTCTTC. Protein sequence: CAISLGGVGPLMVDEQFF. The rearrangement joins TRBV10-3 to TRBJ2-1; D might be TRBD1 or TRBD2, each matching 6 bases. This CDR3 is 18 amino acids long. The V and J ends lost 5 bases and 8 bases respectively, with 28 bases between them. The V gene's germline CDR1 is ENHRY and CDR2 SYGVKD.

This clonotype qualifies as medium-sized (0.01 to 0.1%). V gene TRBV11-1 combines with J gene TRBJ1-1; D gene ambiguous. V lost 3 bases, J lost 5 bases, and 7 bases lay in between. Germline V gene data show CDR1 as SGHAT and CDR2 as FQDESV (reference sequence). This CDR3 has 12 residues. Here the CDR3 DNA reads TGTGCCAGCAGCTTTAAAGGAACTGAAGCTTTCTTT. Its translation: CASSFKGTEAFF. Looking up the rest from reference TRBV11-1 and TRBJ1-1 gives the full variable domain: EAEVAQSPRYKITEKSQAVAFWCDPISGHATLYWYRQILGQGPELLVQFQDESVVDDSQLPKDRFSAERLKGVDSTLKIQPAELGDSAMYLCASSFKGTEAFFGQGTRLTVV.

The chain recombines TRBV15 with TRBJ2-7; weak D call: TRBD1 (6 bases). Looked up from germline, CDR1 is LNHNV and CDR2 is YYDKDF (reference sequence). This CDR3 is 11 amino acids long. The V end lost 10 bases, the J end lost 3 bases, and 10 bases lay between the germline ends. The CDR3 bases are TGTGCCAGCGGACAGAACTACGAGCAGTACTTC. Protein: CASGQNYEQYF.

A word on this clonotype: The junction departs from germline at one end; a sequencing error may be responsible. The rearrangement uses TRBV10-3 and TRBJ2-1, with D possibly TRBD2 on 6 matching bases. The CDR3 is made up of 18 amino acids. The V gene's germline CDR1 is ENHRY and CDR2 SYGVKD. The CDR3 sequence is CAISFESGTLGSYNERFF. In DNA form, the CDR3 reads TGTGCCATCAGTTTTGAATCCGGGACTCTAGGATCGTACAATGAGCGGTTCTTC.